These T cell receptor beta chains were read from a single sample in a study of CD8+ T cells in alopecia areata. TCRdb's copy holds only in-frame clones and misses some; the assay was immunoSEQ multiplex PCR. The repertoire holds around 250,000 clones, under 70% seen once, with 1.2% in the top ten. The starting material was CD4+ T cells sorted from blood, obtained at week 0. Receptors were obtained from a human donor with alopecia areata. CDR3s include the opening cysteine and the closing phenylalanine or tryptophan. D genes are given only for firm matches. A clone size is listed for some rows: how often the clone was seen (once, few, many), or a class if it is expanded.

len,d_gene,v_gene,j_gene,abundance,CDR3aa,CDR3nt
14,.,TRBV19,TRBJ1-1,once,CASSTQRELTEAFF,TGTGCCAGTAGTACTCAACGGGAGCTCACTGAAGCTTTCTTT
13,.,TRBV9,TRBJ1-1,.,CASSATNLNEAFF,TGTGCCAGCAGCGCTACCAACCTTAACGAAGCTTTCTTT
13,.,TRBV11-1,TRBJ2-5,few,CASSLLGRETQYF,TGTGCCAGCAGCTTATTGGGGAGAGAGACCCAGTACTTC
10,.,TRBV29-1,TRBJ2-1,.,CSVATTEQFF,TGCAGCGTTGCAACGACGGAGCAGTTCTTC
16,.,TRBV7-9,TRBJ2-2,.,CASNDRGLVGTGELFF,TGTGCCAGCAACGACCGGGGGCTAGTAGGAACCGGGGAGCTGTTTTTT
12,.,TRBV29-1,TRBJ2-5,.,CSVDMGEETQYF,TGCAGCGTTGATATGGGCGAAGAGACCCAGTACTTC
15,.,TRBV6-1,TRBJ1-2,few,CASSARDGTNYGYTF,TGTGCCAGCAGTGCGAGAGACGGCACTAACTATGGCTACACCTTC
11,.,TRBV20-1,TRBJ2-7,once,CSALTSYEQYF,TGCAGTGCCCTCACAAGCTACGAGCAGTACTTC
14,.,TRBV5-1,TRBJ1-1,.,CASSRGPLNTEAFF,TGCGCCAGCAGCCGCGGACCCCTGAACACTGAAGCTTTCTTT
15,.,TRBV4-1,TRBJ1-6,.,CASSQDLQYNSPLHF,TGCGCCAGCAGCCAAGATCTACAGTATAATTCACCCCTCCACTTT
14,.,TRBV27,TRBJ2-6,.,CASSTAAGANVLTF,TGTGCCAGCAGTACCGCGGCTGGGGCCAACGTCCTGACTTTC
16,TRBD2,TRBV30,TRBJ2-7,few,CAWTRVSGTRSYEQYF,TGTGCCTGGACCAGGGTTAGCGGGACAAGGAGCTACGAGCAGTACTTC
14,.,TRBV29-1,TRBJ1-2,.,CSVEAVAGSSGYTF,TGCAGCGTTGAAGCAGTCGCAGGGAGCAGTGGCTACACCTTC
14,.,TRBV30,TRBJ2-7,once,CAWSPTAGTLEQYF,TGTGCCTGGAGCCCAACGGCAGGGACCCTCGAGCAGTACTTC
12,.,TRBV30,TRBJ2-7,.,CAWSGGAYEQYF,TGTGCCTGGAGCGGGGGAGCCTACGAGCAGTACTTC
14,TRBD1,TRBV5-1,TRBJ1-1,.,CASSSDRPDTEAFF,TGCGCCAGCAGCTCGGACAGGCCGGACACTGAAGCTTTCTTT
17,.,TRBV18,TRBJ2-6,.,CASSPEQASSGANVLTF,TGTGCCAGCTCACCAGAGCAGGCGAGCTCTGGGGCCAACGTCCTGACTTTC
11,.,TRBV6-5,TRBJ2-3,few,CASSYIDTQYF,TGTGCCAGCAGTTATATAGATACGCAGTATTTT
14,.,TRBV15,TRBJ2-1,.,CATSLMSGGNEQFF,TGTGCCACCAGCCTTATGTCCGGAGGCAATGAGCAGTTCTTC
14,.,TRBV6-5,TRBJ2-6,.,CASKKVSGANVLTF,TGTGCCAGTAAAAAGGTCTCTGGGGCCAACGTCCTGACTTTC
14,TRBD1,TRBV30,TRBJ1-6,.,CAWRHRGSNSPLHF,TGTGCCTGGAGACACAGGGGGAGTAATTCACCCCTCCACTTT
13,.,TRBV30,TRBJ1-3,.,CAWNSGSGNTIYF,TGTGCCTGGAACTCTGGGTCTGGAAACACCATATATTTT
15,.,TRBV7-2,TRBJ1-5,few,CASSYSRDTNQPQHF,TGTGCCAGCAGCTACAGCCGGGACACAAATCAGCCCCAGCATTTT